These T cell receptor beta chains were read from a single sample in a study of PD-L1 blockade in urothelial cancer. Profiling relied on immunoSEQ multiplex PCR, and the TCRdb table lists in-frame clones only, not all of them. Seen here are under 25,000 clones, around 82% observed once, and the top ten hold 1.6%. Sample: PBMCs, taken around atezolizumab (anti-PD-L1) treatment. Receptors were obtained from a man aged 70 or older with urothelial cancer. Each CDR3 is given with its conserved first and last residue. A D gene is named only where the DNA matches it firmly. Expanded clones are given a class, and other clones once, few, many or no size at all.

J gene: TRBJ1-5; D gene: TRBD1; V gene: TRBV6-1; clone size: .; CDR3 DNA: TGTGCCAGCAGTGGAACCGGGACAGGGTCCAATCAGCCCCAGCATTTT; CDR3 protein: CASSGTGTGSNQPQHF
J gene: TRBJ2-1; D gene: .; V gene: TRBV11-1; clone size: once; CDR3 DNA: TGTGCCAGCAGCTTAGCGCGGGATAAGGATGAGCAGTTCTTC; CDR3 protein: CASSLARDKDEQFF
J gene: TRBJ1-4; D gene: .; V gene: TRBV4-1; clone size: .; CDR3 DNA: TGCGCCAGCAGCCAAGGCGGGGGCGAGTCGGAAAAACTGTTTTTT; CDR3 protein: CASSQGGGESEKLFF
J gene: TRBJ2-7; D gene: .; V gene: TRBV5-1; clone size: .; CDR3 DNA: TGCGCCAGCAGCTTCAATTGGGACAGGGGACTAGCGGATAGCTCCTACGAGCAGTACTTC; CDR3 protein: CASSFNWDRGLADSSYEQYF
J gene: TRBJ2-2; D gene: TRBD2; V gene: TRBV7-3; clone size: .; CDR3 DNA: TGTGCCAGCAGCTTAATGGGAGGGGACCTTCGGAACACCGGGGAGCTGTTTTTT; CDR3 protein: CASSLMGGDLRNTGELFF
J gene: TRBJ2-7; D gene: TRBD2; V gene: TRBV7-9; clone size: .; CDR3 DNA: TGTGCCAGCAGCTTAGGACTAGCGGGACGCGAGCAGTACTTC; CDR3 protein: CASSLGLAGREQYF
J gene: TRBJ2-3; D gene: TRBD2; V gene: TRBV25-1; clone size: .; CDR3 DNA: TGTGCCAGCAGTGAAGGACTAGCGGGAGTTACAGATACGCAGTATTTT; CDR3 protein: CASSEGLAGVTDTQYF
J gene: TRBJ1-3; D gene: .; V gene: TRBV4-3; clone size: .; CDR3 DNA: TGCGCCAGCAGCCGCGTGTGGGGGCTGGACACCATATATTTT; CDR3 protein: CASSRVWGLDTIYF
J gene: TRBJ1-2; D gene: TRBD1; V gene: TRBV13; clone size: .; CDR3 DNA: TGTGCCAGCAGCCGGGCCGACCGGGACAGGGTCAATGGCTACACCTTC; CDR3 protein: CASSRADRDRVNGYTF
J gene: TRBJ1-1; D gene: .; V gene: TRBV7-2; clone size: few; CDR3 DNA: TGTGCCAGCAGCTTAGATGACAGGTACCTCACTGAAGCTTTCTTT; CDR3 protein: CASSLDDRYLTEAFF
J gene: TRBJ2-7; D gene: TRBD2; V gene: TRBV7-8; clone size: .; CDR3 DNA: TGTGCCAGCAGTCGCGGGACTAGCGGGAGAGACGAGCAGTACTTC; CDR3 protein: CASSRGTSGRDEQYF
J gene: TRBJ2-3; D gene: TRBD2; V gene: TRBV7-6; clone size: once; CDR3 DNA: TGTGCCAGCAGCTTAGGGACTAGCGGGAGCGTAGATACGCAGTATTTT; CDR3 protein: CASSLGTSGSVDTQYF
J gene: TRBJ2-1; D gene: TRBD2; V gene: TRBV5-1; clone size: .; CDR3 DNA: TGCGCCAGCAGCACCGGGACTAGCGTCAATGAGCAGTTCTTC; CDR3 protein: CASSTGTSVNEQFF
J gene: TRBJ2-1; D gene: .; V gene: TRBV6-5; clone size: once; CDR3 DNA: TGTGCCAGCGGCCCAGGGTGGGCCAATGAGCAGTTCTTC; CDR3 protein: CASGPGWANEQFF
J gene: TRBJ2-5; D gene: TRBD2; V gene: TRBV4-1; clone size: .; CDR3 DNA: TGCGCCAGCAGCCAATCGGGAGGGCCGTGGGAGACCCAGTACTTC; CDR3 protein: CASSQSGGPWETQYF
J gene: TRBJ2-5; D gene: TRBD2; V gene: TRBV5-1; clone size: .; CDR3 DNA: TGCGCCAGCAGCTTATGGCTAGCGGGAGAAGGAGAGACCCAGTACTTC; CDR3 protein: CASSLWLAGEGETQYF
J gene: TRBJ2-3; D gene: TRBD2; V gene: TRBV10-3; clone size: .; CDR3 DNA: TGTGCCATCAGTGAGGCACCGGCGGGAGGGGTAGATACGCAGTATTTT; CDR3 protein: CAISEAPAGGVDTQYF
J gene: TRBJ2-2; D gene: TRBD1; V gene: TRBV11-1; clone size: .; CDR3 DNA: TGTGCCAGCAGCCCGAGGACAGGGTTTAACACCGGGGAGCTGTTTTTT; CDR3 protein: CASSPRTGFNTGELFF
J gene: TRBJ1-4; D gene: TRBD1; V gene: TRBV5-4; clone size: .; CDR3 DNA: TGTGCCAGCGCCGAGACAGGGGTGAATGAAAAACTGTTTTTT; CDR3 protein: CASAETGVNEKLFF
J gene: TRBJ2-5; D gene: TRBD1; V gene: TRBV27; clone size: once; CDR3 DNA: TGTGCCAGCAGTATGACAGGGACGGAGGAGACCCAGTACTTC; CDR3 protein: CASSMTGTEETQYF
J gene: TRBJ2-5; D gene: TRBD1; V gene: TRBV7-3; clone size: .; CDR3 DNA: TGTGCCAGCAGTTCTACAGGGGAAGAGACCCAGTACTTC; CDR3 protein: CASSSTGEETQYF
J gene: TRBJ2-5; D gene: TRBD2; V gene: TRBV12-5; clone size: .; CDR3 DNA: TGTGCTAGTGGTTTGGTACCTAGCGGGAGGGGGGAGACCCAGTACTTC; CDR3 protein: CASGLVPSGRGETQYF
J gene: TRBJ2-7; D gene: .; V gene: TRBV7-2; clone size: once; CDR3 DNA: TGTGCCAGCGGATTCCCTCCCGGGACAAATGTAGACTACGAGCAGTACTTC; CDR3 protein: CASGFPPGTNVDYEQYF
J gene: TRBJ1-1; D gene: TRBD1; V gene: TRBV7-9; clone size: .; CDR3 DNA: TGTGCCAGCAGCACCAGGACAGGGAATGCGGCTTTCTTT; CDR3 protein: CASSTRTGNAAFF
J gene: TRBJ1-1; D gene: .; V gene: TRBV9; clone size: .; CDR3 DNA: TGTGCCAGCAGCGTTGGACAGTACAACACTGAAGCTTTCTTT; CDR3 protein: CASSVGQYNTEAFF
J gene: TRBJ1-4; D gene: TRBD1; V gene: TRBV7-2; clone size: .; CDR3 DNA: TGTGCCAGCAGCTCCCGACCCCAGGGGGCTGAAAAACTGTTTTTT; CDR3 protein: CASSSRPQGAEKLFF
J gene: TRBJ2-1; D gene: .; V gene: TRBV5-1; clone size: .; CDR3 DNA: TGCGCCAGCAGCTTGTCCGGACATTTATACAATGAGCAGTTCTTC; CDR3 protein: CASSLSGHLYNEQFF
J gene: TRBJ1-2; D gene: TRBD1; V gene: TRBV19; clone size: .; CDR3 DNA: TGTGCCAGTCACCCTCCCCGGACAGGGCTAAGGGTCTATGGCTACACCTTC; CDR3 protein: CASHPPRTGLRVYGYTF
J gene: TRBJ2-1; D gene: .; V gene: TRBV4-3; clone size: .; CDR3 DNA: TGCGCCAGCAGCCTTAACCGGGACTCGAAGGACAATGAGCAGTTCTTC; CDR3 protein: CASSLNRDSKDNEQFF
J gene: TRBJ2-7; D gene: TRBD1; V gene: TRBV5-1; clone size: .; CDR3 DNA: TGCGCCAGCAGCTCTACCGGGACAGGGGTCTACGAGCAGTACTTC; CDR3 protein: CASSSTGTGVYEQYF
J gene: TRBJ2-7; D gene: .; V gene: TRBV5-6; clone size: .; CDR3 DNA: TGTGCCAGCAGCCCAACCCGCGGGGACTCCGACTACGAGCAGTACTTC; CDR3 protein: CASSPTRGDSDYEQYF
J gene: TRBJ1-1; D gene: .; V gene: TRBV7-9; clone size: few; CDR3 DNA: TGTGCCAGCAGCCCCCGGGGGTTCCGGACTGAAGCTTTCTTT; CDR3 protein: CASSPRGFRTEAFF
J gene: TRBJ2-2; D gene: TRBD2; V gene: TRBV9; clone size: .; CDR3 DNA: TGTGCCAGCAGCGTCACTATAAGGAGCGGGAGTAGAACCGGGGAGCTGTTTTTT; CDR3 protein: CASSVTIRSGSRTGELFF
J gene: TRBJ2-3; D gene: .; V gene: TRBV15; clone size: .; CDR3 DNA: TGTGCCACCAGCAATCCGGGAACCTTCACAGATACGCAGTATTTT; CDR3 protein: CATSNPGTFTDTQYF
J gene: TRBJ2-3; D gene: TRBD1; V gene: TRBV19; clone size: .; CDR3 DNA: TGTGCCAGTAAGAGGCAGGGGGCGGGCACAGATACGCAGTATTTT; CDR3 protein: CASKRQGAGTDTQYF
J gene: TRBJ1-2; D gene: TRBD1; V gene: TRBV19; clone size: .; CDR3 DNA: TGTGCCAGTAGTTCCGGACAGGGAGTGGGCTATGGCTACACCTTC; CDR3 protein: CASSSGQGVGYGYTF
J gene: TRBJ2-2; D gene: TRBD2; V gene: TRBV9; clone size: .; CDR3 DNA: TGTGCCAGCAGCGTAGGAGTAGCGGGAGTTGGCGGGGAGCTGTTTTTT; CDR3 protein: CASSVGVAGVGGELFF
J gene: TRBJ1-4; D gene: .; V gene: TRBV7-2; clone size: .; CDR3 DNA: TGTGCCAGCAGCCTACGGTCAACTAATGAAAAACTGTTTTTT; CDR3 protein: CASSLRSTNEKLFF
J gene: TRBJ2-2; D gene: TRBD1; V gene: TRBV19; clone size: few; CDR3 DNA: TGTGCCAGTAGTACTAAAAGACAGGGGGCTAACACCGGGGAGCTGTTTTTT; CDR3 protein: CASSTKRQGANTGELFF
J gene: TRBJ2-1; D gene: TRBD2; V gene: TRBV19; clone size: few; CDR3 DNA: TGTGCCAGTAGTATTTCTAGCGGGTACAATGAGCAGTTCTTC; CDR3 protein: CASSISSGYNEQFF